This TCR beta chain was identified in a study of tumor and adjacent non-tumor tissue in lung cancer (dated by TCRdb to 2016 to 2018). About the full investigation: The cohort included around eleven adenocarcinoma, a couple of squamous cell carcinoma and 1 small cell lung cancer patients. Sequencing produced around 130,000,000 productive TCRbeta reads in total, an average of approximately 4.1 million reads per sample. Bulk TCRbeta repertoires were compared between lung tumor tissue and matched distant non-tumor lung tissue obtained from around 14 lung cancer patients. TCRbeta CDR3 sequencing was performed on approximately 30 paired specimens, with one tumor sample and one normal lung sample collected per patient. Ages among the roughly 15 patients ranged from about 31 to 80 years, there were approximately 10 men and 5 women, and disease was at TNM stage I to III. The study at large found these results: With only approximately 15 patients in the cohort, the authors noted that larger samples and more detailed clinical data are needed. TCR diversity was significantly higher in younger patients, and higher tumor TCR diversity was associated with shorter overall and disease-free survival. Because peripheral blood was not sequenced, the blood TCRbeta repertoires of the lung cancer patients in the study went unexamined. Tumor tissue showed significantly higher TCR diversity (inverse Simpson) than normal lung tissue, at around 450 vs 150 (P = 0.0075, Mann-Whitney U test). The top 100 clones made up a significantly larger cumulative share of the repertoire in normal lung than in tumor tissue. The sequencing platform is not named in the methods, and unique molecular identifiers are not mentioned.

RNA was isolated from bulk unsorted tissue, and RNA quality was assessed with a NanoDrop ND-1000 and an Agilent 2100. For the normal lung samples, distant non-tumor tissue was collected more than 3 cm away from the tumor edge. Newly diagnosed lung cancer patients without prior chemotherapy who had been admitted for thoracic surgery in China between August and November 2014 were enrolled as donors. Patients with previous radiotherapy or chemotherapy, or with another concurrent cancer, were excluded from the study. Pieces of surgical tissue measuring about 1-2.3 cm3 were kept in RNAlater solution and held at -80 degrees C until needed. About this clonotype itself: Its antigen is unknown. Germline is not matched at one junction end, which may reflect a read error.

Looking up the germline V gene yields CDR1 SGHAT and CDR2 FQNNGV. From cysteine to phenylalanine, the CDR3 is 14 amino acids long. The entry retains the CDR3 DNA only, 42 bases that are in frame from base 1. The library was prepared using multiplex PCR. TCRdb records Illumina HiSeq 2500 as the sequencer. TCRbeta libraries were constructed through three rounds of nested PCR with primers (Table S4) according to protocols modified from ARM-PCR. Before sequencing, PCR products of 200-500 bp were excised from the gel and purified with the QIAquick gel extraction kit. The study's processing was this. Reads were cleaned using Trimmomatic, were merged into complete CDR3 sequences using FLASH, and were assigned to V(D)J germline segments using MiTCR. VDJtools was used to compute clonal diversity as the inverse Simpson's index. Productive reads were defined as in-frame sequences without a premature stop codon. TCRdb applied fastp at Q25 and MiXCR to the public reads, then kept only in-frame beta chains. Entries are consolidated by CDR3 protein sequence, retaining the most common genes and DNA. In this record, the V and J calls reflect TCRdb's handling and not the investigators' own analysis. This sample has about 50,000 distinct CDR3 sequences in its table, and about 79% of those were observed once. 20% to 25% of the sample goes to the ten largest clones.

The source material was distant non-tumor lung tissue. This receptor chain uses TRBV11-2 and TRBJ1-1; the D gene is possibly TRBD1, with 6 bases matching. This TCR was recovered from a woman in her sixties or seventies with non-small cell lung cancer. CDR3 protein: CVSSTGQGNTEAFF. Here is the DNA: TGTGTCAGCAGCACGGGACAAGGTAACACTGAAGCTTTCTTT.